This T cell receptor (beta chain) was profiled in a study of blood T cell repertoires in COVID-19. Study at large: The study drew acute and convalescent COVID-19 samples from the United States, Italy and Spain. Sources were T cells, B-cell-depleted T cells, or PBMCs; the material itself was cDNA or gDNA.

V lost 6 bases, J lost 2 bases, and 1 base stayed unmatched. The CDR3 is 13 residues long. How the authors handled the data: Using reference gene primer amplification, nucleated cell counts were estimated. Method: immunoSEQ multiplex PCR; TCRdb's copy keeps in-frame clones and lacks some. V, J and clone size are taken as reported in that table, and D and trimming were inferred from the DNA itself. The sample includes about 110,000 clones, around 76% of them seen just once. The chain joins TRBV12-3 or TRBV12-4 to TRBJ2-5; the match to TRBD1 covers 9 bases. The sample consisted of peripheral blood. The TCR comes from a woman older than 75 with acute or convalescent COVID-19. The CDR3 coding sequence is TGTGCCAGCAGAGACAGGGGGCAAGAGACCCAGTACTTC. Translating gives CASRDRGQETQYF.